This entry concerns a single TCR beta chain. The data belong to a study of blood T cell repertoires in COVID-19. Study-level information: PBMCs, B-cell-depleted T cells, or T cells provided the cDNA or gDNA that made up the material.

Profiling relied on immunoSEQ multiplex PCR, and the TCRdb table lists in-frame clones only, not all of them. The table lists about 37,000 clones, 75% to 90% of them singletons, with roughly 6.2% in the top ten. Trimming took 1 base from V and 1 from J; bases not matched to a gene: 2. This CDR3 comprises 15 residues. Germline-derived CDR1 and CDR2 are MNHEY and SMNVEV (reference sequence). The specimen was peripheral blood. The gene calls are TRBV27 and TRBJ2-3, with 7 bases lining up with TRBD2. The TCR sequence derives from a human donor in a cohort sampled during active COVID-19. CDR3 in DNA: TGTGCCAGCAGTTTATGGGCGGGGGGCACAGATACGCAGTATTTT. Translated: CASSLWAGGTDTQYF.